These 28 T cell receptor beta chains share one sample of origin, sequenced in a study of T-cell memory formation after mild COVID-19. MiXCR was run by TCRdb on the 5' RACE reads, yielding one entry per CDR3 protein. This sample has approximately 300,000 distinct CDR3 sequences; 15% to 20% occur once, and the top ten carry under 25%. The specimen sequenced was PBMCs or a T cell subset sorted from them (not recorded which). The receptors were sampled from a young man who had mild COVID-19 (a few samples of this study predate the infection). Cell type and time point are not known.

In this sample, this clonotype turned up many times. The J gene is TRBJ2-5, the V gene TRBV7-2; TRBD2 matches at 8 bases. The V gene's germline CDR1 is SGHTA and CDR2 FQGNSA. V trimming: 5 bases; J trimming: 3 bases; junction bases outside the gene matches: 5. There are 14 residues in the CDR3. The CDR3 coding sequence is TGTGCCAGCAGCCAAAATAGCGGGAAAGAGACCCAGTACTTC. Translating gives CASSQNSGKETQYF.

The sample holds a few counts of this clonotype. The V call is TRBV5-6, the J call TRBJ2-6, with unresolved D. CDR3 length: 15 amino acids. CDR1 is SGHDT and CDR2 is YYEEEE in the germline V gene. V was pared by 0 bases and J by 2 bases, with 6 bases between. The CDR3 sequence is CASSLELTGANVLTF. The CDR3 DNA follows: TGTGCCAGCAGCTTGGAGCTAACTGGGGCCAACGTCCTGACTTTC. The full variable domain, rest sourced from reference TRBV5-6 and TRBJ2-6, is DAGVTQSPTHLIKTRGQQVTLRCSPKSGHDTVSWYQQALGQGPQFIFQYYEEEERQRGNFPDRFSGHQFPNYSSELNVNALLLGDSALYLCASSLELTGANVLTFGAGSRLTVL.

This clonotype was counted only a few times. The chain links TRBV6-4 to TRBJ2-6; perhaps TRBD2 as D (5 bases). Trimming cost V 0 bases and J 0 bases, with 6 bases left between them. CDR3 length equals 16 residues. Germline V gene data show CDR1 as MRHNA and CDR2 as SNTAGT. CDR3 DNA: TGTGCCAGCAGTGACTCAGCGGTCTCTGGGGCCAACGTCCTGACTTTC. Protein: CASSDSAVSGANVLTF.

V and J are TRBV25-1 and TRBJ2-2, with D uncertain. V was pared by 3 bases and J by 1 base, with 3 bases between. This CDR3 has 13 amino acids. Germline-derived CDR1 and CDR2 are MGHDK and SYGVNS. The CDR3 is CASSDGNTGELFF. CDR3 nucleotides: TGTGCCAGCAGTGATGGGAACACCGGGGAGCTGTTTTTT. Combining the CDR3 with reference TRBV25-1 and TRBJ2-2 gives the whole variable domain EADIYQTPRYLVIGTGKKITLECSQTMGHDKMYWYQQDPGMELHLIHYSYGVNSTEKGDLSSESTVSRIRTEHFPLTLESARPSHTSQYLCASSDGNTGELFFGEGSRLTVL.

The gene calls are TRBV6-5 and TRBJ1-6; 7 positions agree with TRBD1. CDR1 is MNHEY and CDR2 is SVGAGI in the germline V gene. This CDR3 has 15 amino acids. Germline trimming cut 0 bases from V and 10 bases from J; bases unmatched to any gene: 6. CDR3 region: CASSYSRGPRSPLHF. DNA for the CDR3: TGTGCCAGCAGTTACTCGAGGGGGCCTCGATCACCCCTCCACTTT.

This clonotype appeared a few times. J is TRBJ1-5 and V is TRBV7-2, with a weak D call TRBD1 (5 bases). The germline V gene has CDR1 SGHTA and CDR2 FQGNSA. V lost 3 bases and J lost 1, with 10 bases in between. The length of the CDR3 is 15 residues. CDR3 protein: CASSFGDGSNQPQHF. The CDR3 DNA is TGTGCCAGCAGCTTCGGGGACGGGAGCAATCAGCCCCAGCATTTT. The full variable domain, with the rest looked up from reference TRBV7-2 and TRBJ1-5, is GAGVSQSPSNKVTEKGKDVELRCDPISGHTALYWYRQSLGQGLEFLIYFQGNSAPDKSGLPSDRFSAERTGGSVSTLTIQRTQQEDSAVYLCASSFGDGSNQPQHFGDGTRLSIL.

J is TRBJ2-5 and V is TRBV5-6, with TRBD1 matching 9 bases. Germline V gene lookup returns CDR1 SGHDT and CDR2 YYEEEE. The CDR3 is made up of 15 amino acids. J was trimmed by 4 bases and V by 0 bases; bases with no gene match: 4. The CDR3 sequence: CASSLDRGQGETQYF. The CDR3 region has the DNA TGTGCCAGCAGCTTGGACAGGGGGCAGGGAGAGACCCAGTACTTC.

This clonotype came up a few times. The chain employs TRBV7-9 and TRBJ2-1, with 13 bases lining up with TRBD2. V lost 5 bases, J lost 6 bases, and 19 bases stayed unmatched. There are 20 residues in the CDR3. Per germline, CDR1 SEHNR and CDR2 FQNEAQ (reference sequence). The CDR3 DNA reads TGTGCCAGCAGCCCGCGCGGGACTAGCGGGGAAATTGGGATTTTCAATGAGCAGTTCTTC. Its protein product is CASSPRGTSGEIGIFNEQFF.

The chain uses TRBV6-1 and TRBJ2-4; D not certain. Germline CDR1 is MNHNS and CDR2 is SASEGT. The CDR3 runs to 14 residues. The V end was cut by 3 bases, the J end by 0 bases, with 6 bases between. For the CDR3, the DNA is TGTGCCAGCAGTGACCACCTAGCCAAAAACATTCAGTACTTC. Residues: CASSDHLAKNIQYF.

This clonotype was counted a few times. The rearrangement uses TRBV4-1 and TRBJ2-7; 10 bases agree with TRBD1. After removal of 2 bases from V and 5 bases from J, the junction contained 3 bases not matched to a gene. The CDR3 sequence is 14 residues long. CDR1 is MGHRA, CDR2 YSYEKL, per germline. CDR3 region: CASSQRGQGNEQYF. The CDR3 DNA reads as TGCGCCAGCAGCCAACGGGGACAGGGGAACGAGCAGTACTTC.

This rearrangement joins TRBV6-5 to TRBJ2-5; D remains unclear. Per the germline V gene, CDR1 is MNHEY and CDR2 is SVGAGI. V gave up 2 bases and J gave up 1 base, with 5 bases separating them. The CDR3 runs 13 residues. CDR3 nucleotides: TGTGCCAGCAGTTACAGAATCCAAGAGACCCAGTACTTC. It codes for CASSYRIQETQYF.

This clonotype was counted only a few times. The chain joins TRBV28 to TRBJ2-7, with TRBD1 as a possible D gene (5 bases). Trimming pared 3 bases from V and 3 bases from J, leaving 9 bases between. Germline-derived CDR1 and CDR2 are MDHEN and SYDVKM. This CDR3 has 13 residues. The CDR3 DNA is TGTGCCAGCAGTTTGACAGAGCGCTACGAGCAGTACTTC. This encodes CASSLTERYEQYF.

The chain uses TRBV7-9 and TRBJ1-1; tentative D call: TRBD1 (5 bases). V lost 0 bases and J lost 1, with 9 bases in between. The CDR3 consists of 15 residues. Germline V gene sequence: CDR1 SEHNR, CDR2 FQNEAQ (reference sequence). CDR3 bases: TGTGCCAGCAGCTTAGCGGCAGGGACGAACACTGAAGCTTTCTTT. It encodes CASSLAAGTNTEAFF. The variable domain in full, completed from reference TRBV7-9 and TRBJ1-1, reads DTGVSQNPRHKITKRGQNVTFRCDPISEHNRLYWYRQTLGQGPEFLTYFQNEAQLEKSRLLSDRFSAERPKGSFSTLEIQRTEQGDSAMYLCASSLAAGTNTEAFFGQGTRLTVV.

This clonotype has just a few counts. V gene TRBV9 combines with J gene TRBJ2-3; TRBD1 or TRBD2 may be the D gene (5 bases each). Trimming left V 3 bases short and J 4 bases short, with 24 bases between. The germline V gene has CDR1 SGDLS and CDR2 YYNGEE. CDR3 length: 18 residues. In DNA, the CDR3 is TGTGCCAGCAGCGGCAAGGGACCGCGGGCCCGGCCAGCAGATACGCAGTATTTT. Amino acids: CASSGKGPRARPADTQYF.

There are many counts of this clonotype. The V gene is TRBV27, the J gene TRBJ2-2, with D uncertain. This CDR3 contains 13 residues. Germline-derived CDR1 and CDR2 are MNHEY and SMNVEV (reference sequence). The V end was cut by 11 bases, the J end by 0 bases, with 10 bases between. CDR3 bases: TGTGCCTGCTCGTCCGCGAACACCGGGGAGCTGTTTTTT. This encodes CACSSANTGELFF.

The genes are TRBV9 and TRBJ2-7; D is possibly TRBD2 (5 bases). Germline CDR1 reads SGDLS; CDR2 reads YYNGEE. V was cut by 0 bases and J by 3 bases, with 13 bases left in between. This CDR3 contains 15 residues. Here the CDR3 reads CASSVDSGDYYEQYF. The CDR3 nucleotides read TGTGCCAGCAGCGTAGACTCAGGAGACTACTACGAGCAGTACTTC.

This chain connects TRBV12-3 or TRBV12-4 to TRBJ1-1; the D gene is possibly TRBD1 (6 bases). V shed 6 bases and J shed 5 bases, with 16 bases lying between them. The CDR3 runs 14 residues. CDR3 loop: CASSLPGGGTEAFF. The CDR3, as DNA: TGTGCCAGCAGCTTACCGGGGGGCGGGACTGAAGCTTTCTTT.

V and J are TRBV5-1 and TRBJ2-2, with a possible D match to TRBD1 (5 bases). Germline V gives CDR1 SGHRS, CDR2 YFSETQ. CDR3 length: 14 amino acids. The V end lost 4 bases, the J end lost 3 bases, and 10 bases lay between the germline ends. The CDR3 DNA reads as TGCGCCAGCAGCGAAACAGGTTACACCGGGGAGCTGTTTTTT. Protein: CASSETGYTGELFF.

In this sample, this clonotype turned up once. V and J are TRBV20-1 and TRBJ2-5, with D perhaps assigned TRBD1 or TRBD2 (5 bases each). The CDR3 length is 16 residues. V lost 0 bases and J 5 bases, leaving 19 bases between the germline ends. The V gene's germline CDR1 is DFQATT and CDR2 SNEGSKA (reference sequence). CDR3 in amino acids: CSARDPIPRGLETQYF. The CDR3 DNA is TGCAGTGCTAGAGATCCAATTCCCCGGGGCCTGGAGACCCAGTACTTC.

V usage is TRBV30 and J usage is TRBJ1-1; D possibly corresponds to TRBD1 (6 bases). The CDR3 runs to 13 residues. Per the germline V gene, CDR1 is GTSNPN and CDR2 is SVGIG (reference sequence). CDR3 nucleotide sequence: TGTGACTCCGGGGGCAGGGTGAACACTGAAGCTTTCTTT. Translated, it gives CDSGGRVNTEAFF.

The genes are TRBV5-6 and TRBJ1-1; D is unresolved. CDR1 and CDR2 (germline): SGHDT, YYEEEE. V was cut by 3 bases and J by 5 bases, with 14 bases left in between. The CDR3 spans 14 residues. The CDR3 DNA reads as TGTGCCAGCAGCTGGCGCGGGGTAGAGACTGAAGCTTTCTTT. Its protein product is CASSWRGVETEAFF.

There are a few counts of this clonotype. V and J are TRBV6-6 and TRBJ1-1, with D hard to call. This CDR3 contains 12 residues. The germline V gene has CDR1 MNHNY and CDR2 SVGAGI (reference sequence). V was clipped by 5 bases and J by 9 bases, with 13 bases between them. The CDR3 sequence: CASSPVTTKAFF. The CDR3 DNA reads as TGTGCCAGCAGTCCTGTTACAACCAAAGCTTTCTTT.

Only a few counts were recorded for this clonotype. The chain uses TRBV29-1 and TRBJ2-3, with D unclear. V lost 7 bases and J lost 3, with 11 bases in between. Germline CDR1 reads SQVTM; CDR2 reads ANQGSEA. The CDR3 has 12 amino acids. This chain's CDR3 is CSGDLGTDTQYF. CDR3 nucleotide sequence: TGCAGCGGGGATTTGGGAACAGATACGCAGTATTTT.

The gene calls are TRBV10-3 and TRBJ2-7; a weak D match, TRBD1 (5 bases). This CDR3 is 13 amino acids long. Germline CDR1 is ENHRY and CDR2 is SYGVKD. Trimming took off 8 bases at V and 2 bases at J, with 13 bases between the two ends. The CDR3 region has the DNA TGTGCCATCGGGCAGGGCAATCCCTACGAGCAGTACTTC. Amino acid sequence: CAIGQGNPYEQYF.

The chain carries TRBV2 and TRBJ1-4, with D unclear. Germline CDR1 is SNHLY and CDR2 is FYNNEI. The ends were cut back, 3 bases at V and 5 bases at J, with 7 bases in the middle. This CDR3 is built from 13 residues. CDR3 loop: CASSEQGNEKLFF. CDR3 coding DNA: TGTGCCAGCAGTGAGCAAGGGAATGAAAAACTGTTTTTT.

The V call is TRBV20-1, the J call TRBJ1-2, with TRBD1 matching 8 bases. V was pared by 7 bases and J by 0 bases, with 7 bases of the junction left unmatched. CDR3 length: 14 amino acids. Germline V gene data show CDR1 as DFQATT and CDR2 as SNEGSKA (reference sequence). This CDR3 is CSVAGQGTNYGYTF. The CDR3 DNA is TGCAGTGTAGCCGGACAGGGCACTAACTATGGCTACACCTTC.

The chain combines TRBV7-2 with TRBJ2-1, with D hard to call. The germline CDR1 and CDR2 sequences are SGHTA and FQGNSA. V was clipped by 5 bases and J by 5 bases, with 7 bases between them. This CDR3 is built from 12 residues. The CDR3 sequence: CASSRRDNEQFF. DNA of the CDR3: TGTGCCAGCAGCCGTAGGGACAATGAGCAGTTCTTC.

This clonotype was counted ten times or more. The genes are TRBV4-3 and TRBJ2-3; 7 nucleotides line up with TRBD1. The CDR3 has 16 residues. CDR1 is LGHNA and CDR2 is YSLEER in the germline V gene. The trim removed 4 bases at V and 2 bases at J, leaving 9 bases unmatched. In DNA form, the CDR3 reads TGCGCCAGCAGCCCTGGGACAGAGCGTTCCACAGATACGCAGTATTTT. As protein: CASSPGTERSTDTQYF.